These 27 T cell receptor beta chains were all obtained from the same sample, sequenced in a study of blood T cell repertoires in COVID-19. Clones were sequenced by immunoSEQ multiplex PCR, and TCRdb holds only the in-frame ones, with some missing. The sample contains around 64,000 clones, more than 85% of which appear only once. The sample was peripheral blood. Source of these receptors: a man at least 80 years old in a cohort sampled during active COVID-19.

The chain combines TRBV9 with TRBJ2-1, with D perhaps matching TRBD2 (7 bases). V lost 3 bases, J lost 4 bases, and 14 bases lay in between. This CDR3 has 15 residues. Looked up from germline, CDR1 is SGDLS and CDR2 is YYNGEE. This chain's CDR3 is CASSEGGGVYNEQFF. The CDR3 DNA is TGTGCCAGCAGCGAAGGGGGGGGCGTATACAATGAGCAGTTCTTC.

The gene calls are TRBV4-1 and TRBJ1-3; no definite D call. This CDR3 spans 15 amino acids. The germline gives CDR1 MGHRA, CDR2 YSYEKL. Trimming removed 0 bases at V and 3 bases at J, with 9 bases between. DNA of the CDR3: TGCGCCAGCAGCCAAGACTACAGAAATGGAAACACCATATATTTT. It translates to CASSQDYRNGNTIYF.

The chain is built from TRBV19 and TRBJ1-1; D unclear. Germline CDR1 and CDR2: LNHDA and SQIVND (reference sequence). The CDR3 spans 13 residues. V was clipped by 6 bases and J by 1 base, with 9 bases between them. CDR3 nucleotides: TGTGCCAGTAGCCTACTTAAGAACACTGAAGCTTTCTTT. This encodes CASSLLKNTEAFF.

This chain joins TRBV28 and TRBJ1-5; the D is unclear. Looked up from germline, CDR1 is MDHEN and CDR2 is SYDVKM. Trimming took 6 bases from V and 0 from J, leaving 12 bases between them. This CDR3 is 15 amino acids long. The CDR3 is CASRPDGVSNQPQHF. CDR3 sequence (DNA): TGTGCCAGCAGACCTGACGGAGTTAGCAATCAGCCCCAGCATTTT.

The rearrangement uses TRBV2 and TRBJ2-5, with 7 positions matching TRBD1. This CDR3 spans 13 amino acids. V was pared by 10 bases and J by 1 base, with 6 bases of the junction left unmatched. The germline CDR1 and CDR2 sequences are SNHLY and FYNNEI. The CDR3 here is CATQGQLQETQYF. The CDR3 DNA is TGTGCCACCCAGGGACAGCTCCAAGAGACCCAGTACTTC.

J is TRBJ1-4 and V is TRBV4-1; D gene ambiguous. The V gene lost 0 bases and the J gene lost 0 bases, with 8 bases spanning the gap. The germline V gene encodes CDR1 MGHRA and CDR2 YSYEKL. The CDR3 sequence is 16 residues long. The CDR3: CASSQEFGSTNEKLFF. In nucleotides, the CDR3 is TGCGCCAGCAGCCAAGAGTTCGGTTCAACTAATGAAAAACTGTTTTTT.

V gene TRBV12-3 or TRBV12-4 combines with J gene TRBJ1-1; D is possibly TRBD1 (5 bases). The CDR3 sequence is 13 residues long. V was pared by 1 base and J by 4 bases, with 7 bases between. The chain's CDR3 is CASSLGQTTEAFF. CDR3 bases: TGTGCCAGCAGTTTAGGACAGACCACTGAAGCTTTCTTT.

The rearrangement uses TRBV5-6 and TRBJ2-5; TRBD2 aligns across 10 bases. V lost 4 bases and J lost 4; bases outside the gene matches: 7. Germline lookup yields CDR1 SGHDT and CDR2 YYEEEE. CDR3 length: 15 amino acids. The CDR3 DNA follows: TGTGCCAGCAGCCCGAATCGACTAGCGGGAGAGACCCAGTACTTC. It yields the protein CASSPNRLAGETQYF.

The J gene is TRBJ1-6, the V gene TRBV6-2 or TRBV6-3; 9 bases agree with TRBD1. The trim removed 5 bases at V and 10 bases at J, leaving 12 bases unmatched. CDR1 is MNHEY, CDR2 SVGEGT, per germline. The CDR3 has 16 residues. CDR3 nucleotide sequence: TGTGCCAGCAGTGATACCCAGACAGGGGGGAGGTCACCCCTCCACTTT. Residues: CASSDTQTGGRSPLHF.

The chain carries TRBV9 and TRBJ2-3; 8 nucleotides align to TRBD1. V was pared by 1 base and J by 2 bases, with 0 bases of the junction left unmatched. The CDR3 length is 14 residues. Germline CDR1 reads SGDLS; CDR2 reads YYNGEE. CDR3 region: CASSVQGATDTQYF. The CDR3 DNA reads as TGTGCCAGCAGCGTACAGGGGGCCACAGATACGCAGTATTTT.

This chain joins TRBV19 and TRBJ2-6, with 7 bases matching TRBD1. J lost 2 bases, V lost 5 bases, and 9 bases had no gene match. The CDR3 covers 17 residues. Germline V gives CDR1 LNHDA, CDR2 SQIVND (reference sequence). The CDR3 reads CASSPRQGRAGANVLTF. The DNA for the CDR3 is TGTGCCAGTAGTCCACGACAGGGAAGGGCTGGGGCCAACGTCCTGACTTTC.

V usage is TRBV5-1 and J usage is TRBJ1-2; no definite D call. Germline V gene lookup returns CDR1 SGHRS and CDR2 YFSETQ. V lost 2 bases, J lost 1 base, and 12 bases lay in between. The CDR3 covers 15 residues. The CDR3, as DNA: TGCGCCAGCAGCTTTTCTGTGAGTTTTAACTATGGCTACACCTTC. As protein: CASSFSVSFNYGYTF.

The chain carries TRBV27 and TRBJ2-1; maybe TRBD1 (5 bases). There are 14 residues in the CDR3. Looked up from germline, CDR1 is MNHEY and CDR2 is SMNVEV (reference sequence). Trimming shortened V by 6 bases and J by 2 bases, and 11 bases separated the two germline ends. CDR3 bases: TGTGCCAGCAGCAAGGGGTCGACCTACAATGAGCAGTTCTTC. Its translation: CASSKGSTYNEQFF.

Note on this clone: In the same sample, other DNA sequences code for this CDR3. The chain employs TRBV27 and TRBJ2-7; tentative D call: TRBD1 (6 bases). Germline loops: CDR1 MNHEY, CDR2 SMNVEV (reference sequence). This CDR3 has 14 amino acids. V was trimmed by 5 bases and J by 2 bases, leaving 13 bases between them. The CDR3 nucleotides are TGTGCCAGCAGTCCTCGACAGGCCGCCTACGAGCAGTACTTC. It translates to CASSPRQAAYEQYF.

This chain joins TRBV15 and TRBJ1-1; TRBD1 might be the D (6 bases). V lost 5 bases, J lost 4 bases, and 14 bases lay in between. CDR3 length: 14 residues. The germline CDR1 and CDR2 sequences are LNHNV and YYDKDF (reference sequence). The CDR3: CATSPPGGVTEAFF. CDR3 in DNA: TGTGCCACCAGCCCACCGGGGGGCGTCACTGAAGCTTTCTTT.

The rearrangement joins TRBV9 to TRBJ1-1; the D gene is possibly TRBD1 (5 bases). V gave up 3 bases and J gave up 3 bases, with 15 bases separating them. The CDR3 spans 15 residues. Germline V lookup: CDR1 SGDLS, CDR2 YYNGEE. This chain's CDR3 is CASSAFGTFDTEAFF. The CDR3, as DNA: TGTGCCAGCAGCGCCTTCGGGACTTTTGACACTGAAGCTTTCTTT.

This clone came up once. This sequence joins TRBV19 and TRBJ2-3; 12 positions agree with TRBD2. Germline CDR1 and CDR2: LNHDA and SQIVND (reference sequence). With 4 bases clipped from V and 3 bases from J, the junction kept 8 bases outside the gene matches. The CDR3 sequence is 17 residues long. CDR3: CASSRLAGDFYTDTQYF. The CDR3 DNA reads as TGTGCCAGTAGTAGACTAGCGGGGGACTTTTATACAGATACGCAGTATTTT.

This CDR3 is CASSRQGYEQYF. The CDR3 DNA sequence: TGTGCCAGCTCACGACAGGGCTACGAGCAGTACTTC. The chain uses TRBV18 and TRBJ2-7; 7 positions agree with TRBD1. V was clipped by 4 bases and J by 3 bases; unmatched bases: 0. Germline CDR1 reads KGHSH; CDR2 reads LQKENI. This CDR3 has 12 residues.

The J gene is TRBJ1-1, the V gene TRBV6-5; 11 bases fit TRBD1. The CDR3 has 15 amino acids. Germline V gives CDR1 MNHEY, CDR2 SVGAGI. The V gene end was trimmed by 2 bases and the J gene end by 4 bases; junction bases not matched to a gene: 3. The CDR3 sequence is CASSYAGTGGTEAFF. CDR3 DNA: TGTGCCAGCAGTTACGCCGGGACAGGGGGCACTGAAGCTTTCTTT.

The chain carries TRBV10-2 and TRBJ1-1, with D unresolved. The germline V gene encodes CDR1 WSHSY and CDR2 SAAADI. V was trimmed by 3 bases and J by 0 bases, leaving 8 bases between them. This CDR3 is 14 amino acids long. DNA of the CDR3: TGCGCCAGCAGTGAACCAGGAATGAACACTGAAGCTTTCTTT. Translating it yields CASSEPGMNTEAFF.

The rearrangement joins TRBV6-5 to TRBJ2-1; 7 nucleotides align to TRBD2. Per germline, CDR1 MNHEY and CDR2 SVGAGI. The CDR3 consists of 14 residues. J lost 5 bases, V lost 3 bases, and 4 bases had no gene match. CDR3 in amino acids: CASSYWRENNEQFF. The DNA of the CDR3 is TGTGCCAGCAGTTATTGGCGGGAGAACAATGAGCAGTTCTTC.

The rearrangement links TRBV9 to TRBJ2-6; D remains unclear. CDR3 length: 17 amino acids. Trimming took 0 bases from V and 0 from J, leaving 10 bases between them. Germline V gene data show CDR1 as SGDLS and CDR2 as YYNGEE. The CDR3 reads CASSVGAILSGANVLTF. Written as DNA, the CDR3 is TGTGCCAGCAGCGTAGGAGCCATACTCTCTGGGGCCAACGTCCTGACTTTC.

CDR3 protein: CASSFSGGSRENEQFF. The CDR3 DNA follows: TGTGCCAGCAGCTTTTCCGGCGGGAGTAGGGAGAATGAGCAGTTCTTC. The chain uses TRBV7-8 and TRBJ2-1; TRBD2 matches at 7 bases. CDR3 length: 16 amino acids. CDR1 is SGHVS and CDR2 is FQNEAQ in the germline V gene. V lost 3 bases to trimming and J lost 7 bases; unmatched junction nucleotides: 12.

The CDR3 DNA sequence: TGTGCCAGCAGTGAAGTTCAGGGGGACCAGCCCCAGCATTTT. Protein product: CASSEVQGDQPQHF. The chain links TRBV6-1 to TRBJ1-5, with 7 bases that match TRBD1. Per the germline V gene, CDR1 is MNHNS and CDR2 is SASEGT. The CDR3 spans 14 residues. Losses at the gene ends were 1 base for V and 7 bases for J; bases not matched to a gene: 4.

The table lists this clone with a count of one. The chain recombines TRBV4-3 with TRBJ2-5; no reliable D call. This CDR3 is built from 16 residues. The germline V gene encodes CDR1 LGHNA and CDR2 YSLEER. Trimming stripped 0 bases from V and 2 bases from J, with 13 bases between. The CDR3 DNA follows: TGCGCCAGCAGCCAAGATGTGGCAGGCCTGCAAGAGACCCAGTACTTC. It yields the protein CASSQDVAGLQETQYF.

The chain carries TRBV24-1 and TRBJ2-1; 10 bases match TRBD2. This CDR3 contains 16 residues. V was clipped by 3 bases and J by 5 bases; unmatched bases: 6. Germline loops: CDR1 KGHDR, CDR2 SFDVKD. CDR3 loop: CATSDRSGGPNNEQFF. CDR3 coding DNA: TGTGCCACCAGTGATCGTAGCGGGGGGCCCAACAATGAGCAGTTCTTC.

CDR3 region: CASSQVVSGDKVKLFF. The CDR3 DNA follows: TGCGCCAGCAGCCAAGTTGTTTCAGGGGATAAAGTAAAACTGTTTTTT. The chain combines TRBV4-3 with TRBJ1-4; tentative D call: TRBD1 (6 bases). Per the germline V gene, CDR1 is LGHNA and CDR2 is YSLEER. The CDR3 is 16 residues long. Trimming removed 1 base at V and 10 bases at J, with 19 bases between.